The 10 T cell receptor beta chains presented below share a single source sample, sequenced in a study of CD8 T cells in ankylosing spondylitis. MiXCR, run by TCRdb on the 5' RACE reads, gives a single entry per CDR3 protein. The repertoire holds 250,000 to 350,000 distinct CDR3 sequences, 15% to 25% seen once, with roughly 7.3% in the top ten. Sequencing was done on a sample of blood, either unsorted or a sorted T cell fraction (not recorded which). These receptors were taken from a male donor with ankylosing spondylitis or in good health (not recorded which).

Concerning this clonotype itself: One end of the junction does not line up with germline, which may come from a read error. The rearrangement links TRBV29-1 to TRBJ2-2; TRBD2 might be the D (6 bases). Per germline, CDR1 SQVTM and CDR2 ANQGSEA. The CDR3 runs 11 residues. The CDR3 is CTVREAGELFF. Written as DNA, the CDR3 is TGCACCGTTAGGGAGGCCGGGGAGCTGTTTTTT.

The chain has TRBV20-1 and TRBJ2-3; tentatively, D is TRBD2 (5 bases). Germline lookup yields CDR1 DFQATT and CDR2 SNEGSKA (reference sequence). The V end was cut by 4 bases, the J end by 4 bases, with 18 bases between. This CDR3 region has 15 residues. CDR3 DNA sequence: TGCAGTGCTATGGTAAAGCGTCTGAGGGCAGATACGCAGTATTTT. Translation gives CSAMVKRLRADTQYF.

The chain is built from TRBV20-1 and TRBJ2-1; 10 bases line up with TRBD2. Germline CDR1 and CDR2: DFQATT and SNEGSKA (reference sequence). This CDR3 is 16 amino acids long. The V segment lost 6 bases and the J segment 0 bases; nucleotides outside the gene matches: 8. As DNA, the CDR3 is TGCAGTGCCACGACTAGCGGGTCACACTCCTACAATGAGCAGTTCTTC. Its protein product is CSATTSGSHSYNEQFF.

This clonotype was counted a few times. The chain uses TRBV11-2 and TRBJ2-3; 8 nucleotides match TRBD2. The junction had 2 bases not matched to a gene; V was cut back by 5 bases and J by 1 base. Germline V lookup: CDR1 SGHAT, CDR2 FQNNGV. There are 14 residues in the CDR3. This chain's CDR3 is CASSKTSGTDTQYF. DNA of the CDR3: TGTGCCAGCAGCAAGACTAGCGGCACAGATACGCAGTATTTT.

The chain links TRBV5-4 to TRBJ1-2; D not resolved. V lost 2 bases and J lost 5, with 10 bases in between. The CDR3 spans 13 residues. Germline loops: CDR1 SGHNT, CDR2 YYREEE (reference sequence). The CDR3 DNA sequence: TGTGCCAGCAGCTTTGATGACGGTTATGGCTACACCTTC. Its translation is CASSFDDGYGYTF.

In its sample, this clonotype was seen once. The V and J genes are TRBV4-1 and TRBJ1-6, with D possibly being TRBD1 (5 bases). CDR1 and CDR2 (germline): MGHRA, YSYEKL. Trimming shortened V by 0 bases and J by 10 bases, and 19 bases separated the two germline ends. The CDR3 contains 17 residues. This chain's CDR3 is CASSQEPPGREVSPLHF. The DNA for the CDR3 is TGCGCCAGCAGCCAAGAACCCCCTGGCAGGGAGGTCTCACCCCTCCACTTT.

This clonotype was counted between two and nine times. The chain links TRBV7-8 to TRBJ2-7; D possibly corresponds to TRBD2 (7 bases). Trimming cost V 1 base and J 4 bases, with 14 bases left between them. This CDR3 has 15 amino acids. From germline, CDR1 is SGHVS and CDR2 FQNEAQ. The DNA of the CDR3 is TGTGCCAGCAGCTTAGGTCGGGGGGCCCATTACGAGCAGTACGTC. It specifies CASSLGRGAHYEQYV.

This clonotype was seen only a few times. V usage is TRBV18 and J usage is TRBJ2-1, with 10 bases lining up with TRBD2. The CDR3 loop spans 17 amino acids. Germline CDR1 is KGHSH and CDR2 is LQKENI. V gave up 2 bases and J gave up 6 bases; unmatched junction bases: 10. This chain's CDR3 is CASSPFGTSGTFNEQFF. CDR3 bases: TGTGCCAGCTCACCATTCGGAACTAGCGGGACCTTCAATGAGCAGTTCTTC.

This clonotype appeared a few times. The gene calls are TRBV20-1 and TRBJ1-6; tentatively, D is TRBD1 (6 bases). Germline CDR1 is DFQATT and CDR2 is SNEGSKA (reference sequence). The V and J ends lost 6 bases and 0 bases respectively, with 12 bases between them. The CDR3 extends over 15 amino acids. DNA of the CDR3: TGCAGTGCGCGGACAGTGAGCTCCTATAATTCACCCCTCCACTTT. Protein product: CSARTVSSYNSPLHF.

The table lists this clonotype with a few counts. The V gene is TRBV5-1, the J gene TRBJ2-3; TRBD2 aligns across 9 bases. This CDR3 has 14 residues. The V gene end was trimmed by 3 bases and the J gene end by 4 bases; junction bases not matched to a gene: 3. In germline, CDR1 is SGHRS, CDR2 YFSETQ. The CDR3 bases are TGCGCCAGCAGCTCCGGGACTAGCCCAGATACGCAGTATTTT. Translating it yields CASSSGTSPDTQYF.